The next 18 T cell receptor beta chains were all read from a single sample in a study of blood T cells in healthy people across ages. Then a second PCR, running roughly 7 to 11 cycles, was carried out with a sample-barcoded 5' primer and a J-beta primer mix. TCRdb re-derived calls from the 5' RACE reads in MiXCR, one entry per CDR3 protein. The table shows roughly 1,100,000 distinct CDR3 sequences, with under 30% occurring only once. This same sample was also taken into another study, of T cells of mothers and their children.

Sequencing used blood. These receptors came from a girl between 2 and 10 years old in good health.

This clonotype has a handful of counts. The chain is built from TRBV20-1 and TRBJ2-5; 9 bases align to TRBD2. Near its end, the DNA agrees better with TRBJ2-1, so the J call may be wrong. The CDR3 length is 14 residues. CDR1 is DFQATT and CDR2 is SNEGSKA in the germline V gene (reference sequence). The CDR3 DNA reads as TGCAGTGCTAGAGGTGGGGCGGGAGGGAATGAGCAGTTCTTC. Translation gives CSARGGAGGNEQFF.

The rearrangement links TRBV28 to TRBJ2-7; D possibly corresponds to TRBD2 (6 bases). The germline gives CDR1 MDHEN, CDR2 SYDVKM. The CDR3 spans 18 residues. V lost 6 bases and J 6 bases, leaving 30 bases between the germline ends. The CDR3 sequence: CASSSIPRLGRREGEQYF. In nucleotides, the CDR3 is TGTGCCAGCAGCTCGATCCCCAGGTTGGGCCGGCGGGAAGGCGAGCAGTACTTC.

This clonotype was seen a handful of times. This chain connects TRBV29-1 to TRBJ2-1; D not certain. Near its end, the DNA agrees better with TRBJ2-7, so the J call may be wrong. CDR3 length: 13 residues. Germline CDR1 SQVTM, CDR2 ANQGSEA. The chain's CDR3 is CSVKSELSYEQYF. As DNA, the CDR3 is TGCAGCGTTAAGTCAGAGCTCTCCTACGAGCAGTACTTC.

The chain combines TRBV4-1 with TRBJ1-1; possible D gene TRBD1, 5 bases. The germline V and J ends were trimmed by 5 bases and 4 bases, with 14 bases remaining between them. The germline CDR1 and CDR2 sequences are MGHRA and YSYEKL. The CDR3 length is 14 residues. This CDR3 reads CASSVRGRPTEAFF. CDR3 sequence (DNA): TGCGCCAGCAGCGTTCGGGGCAGACCCACTGAAGCTTTCTTT.

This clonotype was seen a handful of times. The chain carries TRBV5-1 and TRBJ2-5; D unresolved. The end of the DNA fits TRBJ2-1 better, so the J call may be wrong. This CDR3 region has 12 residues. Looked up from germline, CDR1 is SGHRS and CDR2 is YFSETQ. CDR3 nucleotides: TGCGCCAGCAGCTTTTCCCGACATGAGCAGTTCTTC. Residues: CASSFSRHEQFF.

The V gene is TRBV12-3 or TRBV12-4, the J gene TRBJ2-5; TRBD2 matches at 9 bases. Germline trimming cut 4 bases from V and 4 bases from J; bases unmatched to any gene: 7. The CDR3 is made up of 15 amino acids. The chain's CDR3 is CASSSAREGTETQYF. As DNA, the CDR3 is TGTGCCAGCAGTTCGGCGCGGGAGGGAACAGAGACCCAGTACTTC.

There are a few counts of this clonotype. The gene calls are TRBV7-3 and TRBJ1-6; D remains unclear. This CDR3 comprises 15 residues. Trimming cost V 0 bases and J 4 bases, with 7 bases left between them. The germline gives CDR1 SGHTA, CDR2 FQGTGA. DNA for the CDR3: TGTGCCAGCAGCTTAACGCAGGAATATAATTCACCCCTCCACTTT. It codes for CASSLTQEYNSPLHF. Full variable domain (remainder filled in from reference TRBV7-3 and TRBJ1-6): GAGVSQTPSNKVTEKGKYVELRCDPISGHTALYWYRQSLGQGPEFLIYFQGTGAADDSGLPNDRFFAVRPEGSVSTLKIQRTERGDSAVYLCASSLTQEYNSPLHFGNGTRLTVT.

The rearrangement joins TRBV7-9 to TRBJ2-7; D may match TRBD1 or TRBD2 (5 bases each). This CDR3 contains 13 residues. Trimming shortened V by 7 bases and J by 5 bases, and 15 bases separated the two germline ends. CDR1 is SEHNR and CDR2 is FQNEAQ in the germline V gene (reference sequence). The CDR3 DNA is TGTGCCAGCACCCGGAGGATGGGGGACGAGCAGTACTTC. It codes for CASTRRMGDEQYF.

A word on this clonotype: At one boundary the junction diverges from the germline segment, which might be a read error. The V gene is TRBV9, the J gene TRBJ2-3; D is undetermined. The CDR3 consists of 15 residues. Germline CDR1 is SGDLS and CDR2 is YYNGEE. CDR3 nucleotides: TGTGCCAACAGCGCCCAATTGGCCCTGACAGATACGCAGTATTTT. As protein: CANSAQLALTDTQYF.

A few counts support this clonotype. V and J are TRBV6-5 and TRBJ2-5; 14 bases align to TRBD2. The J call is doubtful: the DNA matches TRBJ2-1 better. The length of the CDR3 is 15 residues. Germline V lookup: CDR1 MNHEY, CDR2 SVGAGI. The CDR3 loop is CASRLTSGGAHEQFF. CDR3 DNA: TGTGCCAGCAGATTGACTAGCGGGGGGGCTCATGAGCAGTTCTTC.

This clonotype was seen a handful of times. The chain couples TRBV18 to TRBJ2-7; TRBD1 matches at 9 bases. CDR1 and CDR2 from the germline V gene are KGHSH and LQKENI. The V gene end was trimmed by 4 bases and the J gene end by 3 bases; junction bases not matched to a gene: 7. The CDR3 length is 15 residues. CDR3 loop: CASSQGTGKDYEQYF. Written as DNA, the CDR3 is TGTGCCAGCTCACAGGGGACAGGGAAGGACTACGAGCAGTACTTC.

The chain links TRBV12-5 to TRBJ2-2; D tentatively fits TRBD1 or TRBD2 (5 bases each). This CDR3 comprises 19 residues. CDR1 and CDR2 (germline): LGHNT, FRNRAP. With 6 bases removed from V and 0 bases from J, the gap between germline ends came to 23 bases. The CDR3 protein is CASGFWPEPGTANTGELFF. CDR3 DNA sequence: TGTGCTAGTGGATTCTGGCCCGAACCCGGGACGGCGAACACCGGGGAGCTGTTTTTT.

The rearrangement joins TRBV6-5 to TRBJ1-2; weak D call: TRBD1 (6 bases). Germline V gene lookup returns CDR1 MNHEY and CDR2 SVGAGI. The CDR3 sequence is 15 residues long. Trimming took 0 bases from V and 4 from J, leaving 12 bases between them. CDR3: CASSYSGQGLYGYTF. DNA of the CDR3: TGTGCCAGCAGTTACTCTGGCCAGGGGCTCTATGGCTACACCTTC.

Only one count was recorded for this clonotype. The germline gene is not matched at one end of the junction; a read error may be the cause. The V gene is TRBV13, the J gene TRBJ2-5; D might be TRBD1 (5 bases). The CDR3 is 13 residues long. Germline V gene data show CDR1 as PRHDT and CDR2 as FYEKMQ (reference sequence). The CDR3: CANSFQGQETQYF. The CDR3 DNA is TGTGCCAACAGCTTTCAGGGCCAGGAGACCCAGTACTTC.

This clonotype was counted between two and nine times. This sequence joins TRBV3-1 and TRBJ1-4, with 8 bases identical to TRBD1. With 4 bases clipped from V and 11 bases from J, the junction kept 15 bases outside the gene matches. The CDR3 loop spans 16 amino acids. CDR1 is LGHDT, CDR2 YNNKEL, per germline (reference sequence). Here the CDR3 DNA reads TGTGCCAGCAGCCTTCAAACAGGGGGGGTTTACGGGAAACTGTTTTTT. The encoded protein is CASSLQTGGVYGKLFF.

The CDR3 reads CASSSKGDGYEQYF. The CDR3 DNA sequence: TGCGCCAGCAGCTCCAAGGGAGACGGCTACGAGCAGTACTTC. This rearrangement joins TRBV5-1 to TRBJ2-7; weak D call: TRBD2 (5 bases). With 3 bases removed from V and 3 bases from J, the gap between germline ends came to 13 bases. The CDR3 has 14 residues. Germline V gives CDR1 SGHRS, CDR2 YFSETQ.

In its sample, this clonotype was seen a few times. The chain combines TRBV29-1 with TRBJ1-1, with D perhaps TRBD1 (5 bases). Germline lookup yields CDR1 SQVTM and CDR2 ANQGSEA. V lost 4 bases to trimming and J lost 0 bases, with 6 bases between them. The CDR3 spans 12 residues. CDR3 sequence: CSVGGMNTEAFF. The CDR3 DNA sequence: TGCAGCGTTGGGGGGATGAACACTGAAGCTTTCTTT.

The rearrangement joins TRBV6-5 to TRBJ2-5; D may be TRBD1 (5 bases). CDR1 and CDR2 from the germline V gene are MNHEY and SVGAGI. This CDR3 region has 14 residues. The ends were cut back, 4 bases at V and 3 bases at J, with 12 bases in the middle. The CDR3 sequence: CASSSWGSKETQYF. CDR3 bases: TGTGCCAGCAGTTCATGGGGCAGCAAAGAGACCCAGTACTTC.